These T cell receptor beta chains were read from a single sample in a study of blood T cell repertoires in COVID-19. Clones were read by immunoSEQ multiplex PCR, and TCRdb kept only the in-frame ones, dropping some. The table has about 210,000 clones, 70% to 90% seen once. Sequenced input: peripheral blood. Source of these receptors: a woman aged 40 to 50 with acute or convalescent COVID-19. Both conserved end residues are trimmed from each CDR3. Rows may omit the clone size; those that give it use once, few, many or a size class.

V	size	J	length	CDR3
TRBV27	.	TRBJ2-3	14	ASRLGRYLSRDTQY
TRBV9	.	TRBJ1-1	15	ASSVAGAPLSATEAF
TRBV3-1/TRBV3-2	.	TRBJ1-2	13	ASSQPGQENYGYT
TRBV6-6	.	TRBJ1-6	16	ASSLWTRAGSDNSPLH
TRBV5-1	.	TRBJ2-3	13	ASSLAGGKTDTQY
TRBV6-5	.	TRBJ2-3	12	ASSYEGQWDTQY
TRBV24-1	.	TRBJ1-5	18	ATSRVRDRGLSVGNQPQH
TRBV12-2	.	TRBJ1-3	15	ASRLRTGPTSGNTIY
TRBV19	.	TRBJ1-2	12	ASSIDRQPYGYT
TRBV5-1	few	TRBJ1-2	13	ASSLVARGLDGYT
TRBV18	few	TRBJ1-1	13	ASSRSGVAGTEAF
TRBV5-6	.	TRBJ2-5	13	ASSRWDISSETQY
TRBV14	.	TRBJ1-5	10	ASSLESQPQH
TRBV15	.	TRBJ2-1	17	ATSRDVGSGGAGGREQF
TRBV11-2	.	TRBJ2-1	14	ASSLVLSNSYNEQF
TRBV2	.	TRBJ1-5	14	ASSVAGGISNQPQH
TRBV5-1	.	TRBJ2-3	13	ASSFLAGRADTQY
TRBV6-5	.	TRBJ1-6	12	ASSPSWENSPLH
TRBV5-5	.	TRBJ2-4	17	ASSLPLSGGARSKNIQY
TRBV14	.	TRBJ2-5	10	ASSQGRETQY
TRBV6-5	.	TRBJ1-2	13	ASSSPGQGDYGYT
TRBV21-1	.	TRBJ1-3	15	ASSAPEGTGGLNTIY
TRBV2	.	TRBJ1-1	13	ASSERRTANTEAF
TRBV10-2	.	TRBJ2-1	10	ASSDEYNEQF
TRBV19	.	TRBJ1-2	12	ASSIADFNYGYT
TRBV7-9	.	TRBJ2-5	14	ASSWCPGINWETQY
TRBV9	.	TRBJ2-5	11	ASSVSWEETQY
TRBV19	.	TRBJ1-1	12	AHTADTQNTEAF
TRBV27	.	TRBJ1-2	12	ASSLFAGYGGYT
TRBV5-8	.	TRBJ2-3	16	ASSGWGLAGSPTDTQY
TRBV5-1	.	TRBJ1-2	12	ASSAEDYRYGYT
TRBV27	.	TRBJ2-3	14	ASSWSSGGPTDTQY
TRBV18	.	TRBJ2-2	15	ASSPLHQRGGVGELF
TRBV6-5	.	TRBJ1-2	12	ASSSGQGGYGYT
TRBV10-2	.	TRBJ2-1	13	ASSEFGGSMDEQF
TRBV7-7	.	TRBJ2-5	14	ASSRGASGLQETQY
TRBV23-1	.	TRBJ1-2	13	ASSQTGDPIGGYT
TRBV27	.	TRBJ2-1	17	ASSPRAGGTTYFYNEQF
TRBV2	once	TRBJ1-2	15	ASSEARGGSSNYGYT
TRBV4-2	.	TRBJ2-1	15	ASSLGLAGGPYNEQF
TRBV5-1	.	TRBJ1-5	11	ASSSGSNQPQH
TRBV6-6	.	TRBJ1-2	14	ASRDEGRSPNYGYT
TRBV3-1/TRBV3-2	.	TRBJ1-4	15	ASSQGNLPGLMEKLF
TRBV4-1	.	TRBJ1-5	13	ASSQDWAGIQPQH
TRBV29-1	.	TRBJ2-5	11	SVEGGRGETQY
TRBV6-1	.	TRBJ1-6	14	ASSEDAGWYNSPLH
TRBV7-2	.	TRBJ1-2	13	ASSLGRDRVTGYT
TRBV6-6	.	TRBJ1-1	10	ASSQTFTEAF
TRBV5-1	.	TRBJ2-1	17	ASSPAGTSGGAPNNEQF
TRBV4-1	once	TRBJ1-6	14	ASSQGPGSYNSPLH
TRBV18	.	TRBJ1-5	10	ASSSVNQPQH
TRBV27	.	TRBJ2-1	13	ASSPQAGGPNEQF
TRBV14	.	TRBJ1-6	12	ASSHGTGGSPLH
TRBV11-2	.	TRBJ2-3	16	ASSLVKFSRQFTDTQY
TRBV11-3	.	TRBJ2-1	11	ASSWDRANEQF
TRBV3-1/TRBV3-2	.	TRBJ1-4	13	ASSQLGQDNEKLF
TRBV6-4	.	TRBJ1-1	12	ASSPGGLNTEAF
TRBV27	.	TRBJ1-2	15	ASSFSLSQGPNYGYT
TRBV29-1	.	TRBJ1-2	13	SAGRDRDTNYGYT